These 10 T cell receptor beta chains share one sample of origin, sequenced in a study of blood T cell repertoires in COVID-19. The table came from immunoSEQ multiplex PCR; TCRdb's copy has only in-frame clones and leaves some out. The data contain around 260,000 clones, about nine tenths of them singletons. Sequenced sample: peripheral blood. Receptors were obtained from a man aged 55 to 70 who had recovered from COVID-19.

This clone was observed a single time. The V call is TRBV5-1, the J call TRBJ1-1; D may be TRBD1 (6 bases). The CDR3 contains 15 residues. Deletions cut 4 bases from V and 6 bases from J, with 19 bases between. The V gene's germline CDR1 is SGHRS and CDR2 YFSETQ. This CDR3 is CASSQPRRGHAEAFF. CDR3 DNA: TGCGCCAGCAGCCAACCGAGGCGGGGGCATGCTGAAGCTTTCTTT. The variable domain in full, completed from reference TRBV5-1 and TRBJ1-1, reads KAGVTQTPRYLIKTRGQQVTLSCSPISGHRSVSWYQQTPGQGLQFLFEYFSETQRNKGNFPGRFSGRQFSNSRSEMNVSTLELGDSALYLCASSQPRRGHAEAFFGQGTRLTVV.

The genes are TRBV9 and TRBJ2-5; TRBD1 matches at 7 bases. The CDR3 spans 15 residues. Germline loops: CDR1 SGDLS, CDR2 YYNGEE. Losses at the gene ends were 2 bases for V and 5 bases for J; bases not matched to a gene: 9. CDR3 region: CASSVDRVKGETQYF. The DNA of the CDR3 is TGTGCCAGCAGCGTCGACAGGGTTAAGGGGGAGACCCAGTACTTC.

J is TRBJ1-1 and V is TRBV9; TRBD1 matches at 9 bases. CDR1 is SGDLS and CDR2 is YYNGEE in the germline V gene. The CDR3 contains 15 residues. J lost 5 bases, V lost 3 bases, and 8 bases had no gene match. CDR3 in DNA: TGTGCCAGCAGCGCAGTACAGGGGGCGGCTACTGAAGCTTTCTTT. It translates to CASSAVQGAATEAFF.

The V call is TRBV13, the J call TRBJ2-1; unclear D gene. This CDR3 contains 16 residues. Deletions cut 0 bases from V and 5 bases from J, with 14 bases between. The germline V gene encodes CDR1 PRHDT and CDR2 FYEKMQ (reference sequence). CDR3 amino acids: CASSLGRAEVDNEQFF. CDR3 sequence (DNA): TGTGCCAGCAGCTTAGGCCGCGCAGAGGTGGACAATGAGCAGTTCTTC.

The gene calls are TRBV19 and TRBJ1-3, with D possibly TRBD1 on 5 matching bases. The CDR3 runs to 14 residues. Trimming shortened V by 6 bases and J by 4 bases, and 13 bases separated the two germline ends. Germline V CDR1 and CDR2: LNHDA, SQIVND (reference sequence). The CDR3 spells CASSGRVAGNTIYF. The DNA for the CDR3 is TGTGCCAGTAGCGGCAGGGTGGCCGGAAACACCATATATTTT.

This sequence joins TRBV25-1 and TRBJ2-1; D is undetermined. With 1 base removed from V and 7 bases from J, the gap between germline ends came to 11 bases. The length of the CDR3 is 14 residues. Germline values: CDR1 MGHDK, CDR2 SYGVNS. The CDR3 sequence is CASSEFTQRNEQFF. In DNA, the CDR3 is TGTGCCAGCAGTGAATTCACCCAACGGAATGAGCAGTTCTTC.

A few counts support this clone. The genes are TRBV2 and TRBJ2-7, with 10 bases matching TRBD2. The J segment lost 8 bases and the V segment lost 0 bases, leaving 7 bases of the junction unmatched. Germline V gene lookup returns CDR1 SNHLY and CDR2 FYNNEI. The CDR3 spans 15 residues. CDR3 bases: TGTGCCAGCAGTGAAGCGGGGACTAGCGAAGAGAAGCAGTACTTC. This encodes CASSEAGTSEEKQYF.

V and J are TRBV5-6 and TRBJ1-3; D ambiguous. The V gene lost 2 bases and the J gene lost 0 bases, with 3 bases spanning the gap. Germline loops: CDR1 SGHDT, CDR2 YYEEEE. The CDR3 totals 13 residues. CDR3 residues: CASSFLSGNTIYF. DNA for the CDR3: TGTGCCAGCAGCTTCCTCTCTGGAAACACCATATATTTT.

The count of this clone is one. This rearrangement joins TRBV2 to TRBJ1-5, with D perhaps TRBD1 (5 bases). V shed 3 bases and J shed 7 bases, with 13 bases lying between them. In germline, CDR1 is SNHLY, CDR2 FYNNEI. CDR3 length: 14 amino acids. CDR3 bases: TGTGCCAGCAGTGACGACCTGGCAGGGCAGCCCCAGCATTTT. Translated, it gives CASSDDLAGQPQHF.

The chain carries TRBV7-6 and TRBJ1-4; a weak D match, TRBD1 (6 bases). The germline gives CDR1 SGHVS, CDR2 FNYEAQ. V was shortened by 5 bases and J by 4 bases, with 17 bases between the two germline ends. This CDR3 has 16 residues. The CDR3 spells CASSPLSGQLNEKLFF. CDR3 nucleotides: TGTGCCAGCAGCCCGCTTTCCGGACAGCTTAATGAAAAACTGTTTTTT.